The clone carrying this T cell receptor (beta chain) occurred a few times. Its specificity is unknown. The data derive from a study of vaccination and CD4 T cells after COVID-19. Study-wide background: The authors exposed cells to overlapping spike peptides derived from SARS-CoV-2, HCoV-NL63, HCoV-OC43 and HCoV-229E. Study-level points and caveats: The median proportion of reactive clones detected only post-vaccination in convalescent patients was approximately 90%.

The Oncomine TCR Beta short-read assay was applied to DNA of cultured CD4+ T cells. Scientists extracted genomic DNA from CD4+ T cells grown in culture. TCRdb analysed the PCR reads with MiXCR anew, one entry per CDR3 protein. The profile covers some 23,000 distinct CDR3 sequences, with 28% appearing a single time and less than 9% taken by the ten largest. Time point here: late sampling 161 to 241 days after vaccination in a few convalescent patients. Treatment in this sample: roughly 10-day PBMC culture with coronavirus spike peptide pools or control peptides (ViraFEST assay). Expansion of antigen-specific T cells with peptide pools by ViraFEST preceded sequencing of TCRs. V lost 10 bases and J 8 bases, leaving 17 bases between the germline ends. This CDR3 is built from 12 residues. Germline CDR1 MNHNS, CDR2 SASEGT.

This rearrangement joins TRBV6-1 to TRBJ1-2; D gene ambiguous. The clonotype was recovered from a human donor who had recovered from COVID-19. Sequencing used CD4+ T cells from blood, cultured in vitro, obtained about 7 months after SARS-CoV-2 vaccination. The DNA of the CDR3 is TGTGCCACCCATGGGAGGGTCGGAGGCTACACCTTC. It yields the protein CATHGRVGGYTF.